Sequencing of this TCR beta chain was carried out in a study of blood T cell repertoires in COVID-19 (dated by TCRdb to 2018 to 2020). About the study as a whole: Samples covering the acute and convalescent phases of COVID-19 were provided by collaborators in the United States, Italy and Spain. The prospective study material was composed of cDNA or gDNA derived from T cells, B-cell-depleted T cells, or PBMCs. The dataset comprised deeply sampled blood TCRbeta repertoires from subjects exposed to, actively infected with, or recovered from COVID-19. The repertoires were released in a freely available public database meant as a resource for research on the immune response to SARS-CoV-2. The samples were drawn from two sources: the first 160 participants of the ongoing ImmuneRACE study, and 1,000 to 1,500 subjects contributed by 6 global collaborators. A de-identified subject ID, COVID-19 status, age in years and sex were almost always included in the sample metadata. Where available, HLA class I and class II types were taken from metadata supplied by the sample provider and were not determined by assay-based typing.

Study-wide findings and limitations: Clinical and demographic metadata were provided uncurated, with the amount varying by source and participant.

Points on this clone: This clone's antigen is unknown. The input lacks base qualities; no much larger clone sits a single base away.

The germline V gene (reference sequence) supplies CDR1 LNHDA and CDR2 SQIVND. Unmatched junction bases come to 7, with V trimmed by 5 bases and J by 5 bases. Including cysteine and phenylalanine, the CDR3 has 16 amino acids. Just the 48-base CDR3 DNA is kept, in frame starting at base 1. TCRbeta CDR3 regions were amplified from genomic DNA by means of the immunoSEQ Assay, a bias-controlled multiplex PCR. The study's processing was this. The number of nucleated cells in each sample was estimated from the amplification of reference gene primers within the assay. Sequence reads were collapsed and filtered to measure the absolute abundance of every unique TCRbeta CDR3 rearrangement. Productive Simpson clonality was computed per sample as the square root of Simpson's diversity index over productive rearrangements. As stored in TCRdb, this immuneACCESS dataset retains in-frame rearrangements with V and J assigned. A fraction of the clones does not appear; measured against another copy, unresolved V genes explain less than half of the discrepancy, and the remainder lacks a known reason. The DNA gave D and trimming, while V, J and clone size come from that table. The sample table lists about 74,000 clones, around 90% of them with a count of one. About 4.4% of the sample is held by the ten biggest clonotypes.

Collaborating institutions collected whole blood in K2EDTA tubes following their own protocols. For TCRbeta analysis, collaborators shipped samples as frozen whole blood, isolated PBMCs, or DNA extracted from either of those sample types. This TCR came from a woman of 80 years or more with acute or convalescent COVID-19. The sequenced sample was peripheral blood. The chain uses TRBV19 and TRBJ1-4; a stretch of 11 junction bases matches TRBD1. The CDR3 has the sequence CASSPGQGAPNEKLFF. The DNA sequence reads TGTGCCAGTAGTCCAGGACAGGGGGCGCCGAATGAAAAACTGTTTTTT. Joined to the reference TRBV19 and TRBJ1-4 proteins, this CDR3 gives the full variable domain: DGGITQSPKYLFRKEGQNVTLSCEQNLNHDAMYWYRQDPGQGLRLIYYSQIVNDFQKGDIAEGYSVSREKKESFPLTVTSAQKNPTAFYLCASSPGQGAPNEKLFFGSGTQLSVL.